What follows are 26 T cell receptor beta chains derived from one specimen sequenced in a study of metastatic and nonmetastatic thyroid tumors. MiXCR re-clonotyped the PCR reads for TCRdb. The sample shows under 75,000 clones, roughly 18% of them seen only once. No treatment had been given to any patient before thyroid surgery. The sample taken for sequencing was blood. These receptors were obtained from a female donor with papillary thyroid cancer or a benign thyroid nodule (not recorded which). Some clones in this sample may be carry-over from other donors' samples.

This clone was counted at least ten times. The chain has TRBV7-2 and TRBJ2-2, with 8 bases lining up with TRBD2. V lost 0 bases to trimming and J lost 0 bases; unmatched junction nucleotides: 3. The CDR3 is made up of 17 amino acids. The germline gives CDR1 SGHTA, CDR2 FQGNSA. The CDR3 DNA reads TGTGCCAGCAGCTTAGCCATGACTAGCGCGAACACCGGGGAGCTGTTTTTT. The encoded protein is CASSLAMTSANTGELFF.

This clone was counted many times. The genes are TRBV27 and TRBJ1-2, with 7 nucleotides matching TRBD1. With V trimmed by 2 bases and J by 5 bases, 2 bases remained unmatched. Germline V gene lookup returns CDR1 MNHEY and CDR2 SMNVEV (reference sequence). The CDR3 loop spans 13 amino acids. The CDR3: CASSLRQGYGYTF. The CDR3, as DNA: TGTGCCAGCAGTTTACGACAGGGATATGGCTACACCTTC.

At least ten counts were recorded for this clone. V and J are TRBV19 and TRBJ2-3; 7 bases match TRBD2. Germline lookup yields CDR1 LNHDA and CDR2 SQIVND (reference sequence). This CDR3 comprises 13 residues. Trimming cost V 10 bases and J 0 bases; bases outside gene matches: 4. The CDR3 is CATGTTSTDTQYF. CDR3 DNA sequence: TGTGCCACTGGGACTACCAGCACAGATACGCAGTATTTT.

There are many counts of this clone. The chain couples TRBV24-1 to TRBJ2-3, with 7 bases lining up with TRBD1. The length of the CDR3 is 15 residues. Germline CDR1 KGHDR, CDR2 SFDVKD. V shed 3 bases, J shed 4 bases, and the junction held 6 bases outside the gene matches. The CDR3 reads CATSDTRQGADTQYF. The CDR3, as DNA: TGTGCCACCAGTGATACAAGACAGGGTGCAGATACGCAGTATTTT.

This clone turned up a few times. J is TRBJ1-2 and V is TRBV12-3 or TRBV12-4; a possible D gene is TRBD1 (6 bases). This CDR3 is built from 14 residues. Deletions cut 6 bases from V and 8 bases from J, with 19 bases between. In DNA, the CDR3 is TGTGCCAGCAGCCAACAAACAGGGATTTACGGCTACACCTTC. Translation: CASSQQTGIYGYTF.

Many counts were recorded for this clone. The chain employs TRBV3-1 and TRBJ1-2; D is uncertain. Trimming stripped 0 bases from V and 8 bases from J, with 13 bases between. Germline-derived CDR1 and CDR2 are LGHDT and YNNKEL (reference sequence). This CDR3 spans 14 amino acids. The CDR3 bases are TGTGCCAGCAGCCAAGATGGCTGGATGAAGGGCTACACCTTC. It translates to CASSQDGWMKGYTF.

This clone came up many times. The chain couples TRBV4-1 to TRBJ2-2, with TRBD2 identical over 9 bases. Germline V gene sequence: CDR1 MGHRA, CDR2 YSYEKL. V shed 1 base and J 6 bases; nucleotides not matched to a gene: 18. The CDR3 length is 20 residues. The CDR3 loop is CASSQGPRRLAGRGAGELFF. CDR3 sequence (DNA): TGCGCCAGCAGCCAAGGACCCCGGAGGCTAGCGGGAAGGGGGGCCGGGGAGCTGTTTTTT.

V and J are TRBV6-2 or TRBV6-3 and TRBJ2-7; 11 bases are a match to TRBD2. Germline V CDR1 and CDR2: MNHEY, SVGEGT. Trimming took 4 bases from V and 2 from J; bases not matched to a gene: 1. This CDR3 has 14 amino acids. For the CDR3, the DNA is TGTGCCAGCAGTTTAGCGGGGGGGACCTACGAGCAGTACTTC. The encoded protein is CASSLAGGTYEQYF.

This clone was recorded at least ten times. This chain uses TRBV29-1 with TRBJ2-1; TRBD1 matches 7 bases. Germline V gives CDR1 SQVTM, CDR2 ANQGSEA. This CDR3 contains 14 residues. Trimming removed 8 bases from V and 3 bases from J; junction bases left unmatched: 10. The CDR3: CSITGTANYNEQFF. The CDR3 coding sequence is TGCAGCATAACCGGGACAGCTAACTACAATGAGCAGTTCTTC.

J is TRBJ2-7 and V is TRBV18; D is unresolved. Germline V CDR1 and CDR2: KGHSH, LQKENI. The germline V and J ends were trimmed by 4 bases and 2 bases, with 12 bases remaining between them. The CDR3 has 14 amino acids. The CDR3 sequence is CASSLRQGPYEQYF. The CDR3 nucleotides read TGTGCCAGCTCACTAAGACAAGGACCCTACGAGCAGTACTTC.

This clone showed up many times. The chain recombines TRBV5-5 with TRBJ1-1; D is ambiguous. There are 13 residues in the CDR3. The V end was cut by 2 bases, the J end by 3 bases, with 8 bases between. In germline, CDR1 is SGHKS, CDR2 YYEKEE (reference sequence). The CDR3 DNA sequence: TGTGCCAGCAGCTTCAAGTTGGACACTGAAGCTTTCTTT. Its translation: CASSFKLDTEAFF. Variable domain in full (rest from reference TRBV5-5 and TRBJ1-1): DAGVTQSPTHLIKTRGQQVTLRCSPISGHKSVSWYQQVLGQGPQFIFQYYEKEERGRGNFPDRFSARQFPNYSSELNVNALLLGDSALYLCASSFKLDTEAFFGQGTRLTVV.

This clone was detected only a few times. This sequence may be a read error, since a much larger clone differs from it by one base. The sample holds other DNA sequences that translate to the same CDR3. The J gene is TRBJ2-4, the V gene TRBV2; the D gene is possibly TRBD2 (7 bases). The CDR3 consists of 14 residues. Germline values: CDR1 SNHLY, CDR2 FYNNEI. Trimming left V 8 bases short and J 6 bases short, with 17 bases between. CDR3 sequence: CASEGGSRTNIQYF. The CDR3 bases are TGTGCCAGCGAGGGGGGGAGTAGGACAAACATTCAGTACTTC.

This clone was observed at least ten times. V gene TRBV9 combines with J gene TRBJ1-1, with D tentatively TRBD1 (5 bases). The CDR3 has 13 amino acids. Germline loops: CDR1 SGDLS, CDR2 YYNGEE. Deletions cut 4 bases from V and 4 bases from J, with 11 bases between. DNA for the CDR3: TGTGCCAGCAGCCATGGGGGATCCACTGAAGCTTTCTTT. Protein sequence: CASSHGGSTEAFF.

This clone was seen once. This chain connects TRBV5-4 to TRBJ2-1, with 8 nucleotides matching TRBD2. CDR1 is SGHNT, CDR2 YYREEE, per germline (reference sequence). The CDR3 loop spans 15 amino acids. V lost 0 bases and J lost 12; bases outside the gene matches: 11. This CDR3 is CASSLAGGASSAQFF. CDR3 DNA sequence: TGTGCCAGCAGCTTGGCGGGGGGGGCTTCCTCTGCGCAGTTCTTC.

This clone was observed many times. The genes are TRBV19 and TRBJ2-6; D may be TRBD1 (6 bases). The CDR3 is 17 residues long. Per the germline V gene, CDR1 is LNHDA and CDR2 is SQIVND (reference sequence). The V end lost 5 bases, the J end lost 0 bases, and 14 bases lay between the germline ends. CDR3 residues: CASSPPRGGSGANVLTF. The CDR3 nucleotides read TGTGCCAGTAGTCCTCCCAGGGGCGGCTCTGGGGCCAACGTCCTGACTTTC.

This clone was seen at least ten times. V gene TRBV25-1 combines with J gene TRBJ2-2, with 7 bases matching TRBD1. With V trimmed by 3 bases and J by 6 bases, 7 bases remained unmatched. Germline CDR1 is MGHDK and CDR2 is SYGVNS. The CDR3 is 15 residues long. The CDR3 DNA follows: TGTGCCAGCAGTGAGTGGGATCAGGGGGCCGGGGAGCTGTTTTTT. It specifies CASSEWDQGAGELFF.

Remarks on this clone: A much larger clone differs from this one at a single base, so this may be a read error. Other DNA sequences of this sample code for an identical CDR3. The chain recombines TRBV7-2 with TRBJ2-7; the D is unclear. The CDR3 is made up of 14 amino acids. In germline, CDR1 is SGHTA, CDR2 FQGNSA. The CDR3 nucleotides are TGTGCCAGTAGCTTAGGGCACCAATCCTACGAGCAGTACTTC. It translates to CASSLGHQSYEQYF.

This clone was counted a single time. This may be a read error: a much more frequent sequence differs by one nucleotide. DNA of the CDR3: TGTGCCAGCAGCGTATCCCCGAGGACTAAGAGCTCCTACAATGAGCAGTTCTTC. This encodes CASSVSPRTKSSYNEQFF. The chain links TRBV9 to TRBJ2-1, with D possibly TRBD2 on 6 matching bases. Deletions cut 1 base from V and 0 bases from J, with 17 bases between. Germline V gene lookup returns CDR1 SGDLS and CDR2 YYNGEE. The CDR3 sequence is 18 residues long.

In its sample, this clone was seen many times. The chain couples TRBV27 to TRBJ1-5; TRBD1 might be the D (6 bases). The CDR3 is 15 residues long. Germline lookup yields CDR1 MNHEY and CDR2 SMNVEV (reference sequence). V was clipped by 5 bases and J by 7 bases, with 18 bases between them. Here the CDR3 reads CASSPLGAGDQPQHF. The CDR3 nucleotides are TGTGCCAGCAGTCCCCTGGGGGCGGGTGACCAGCCCCAGCATTTT.

This clone occurred many times. In nucleotides, the CDR3 is TGTGCCAGCAGCTTAGGAGGGGGCTCGGTCACTGAAGCTTTCTTT. This translates into CASSLGGGSVTEAFF. The rearrangement joins TRBV7-9 to TRBJ1-1; TRBD1 aligns across 7 bases. V dropped 1 base and J dropped 4; count of bases not matched to a gene: 6. Germline V gives CDR1 SEHNR, CDR2 FQNEAQ (reference sequence). The CDR3 is made up of 15 amino acids.

This clone showed up many times. The genes are TRBV5-1 and TRBJ2-7; TRBD2 matches at 13 bases. The V segment lost 7 bases and the J segment 3 bases; nucleotides outside the gene matches: 10. Germline V gene data show CDR1 as SGHRS and CDR2 as YFSETQ. The CDR3 totals 16 residues. CDR3 DNA: TGCGCCAGCCGGGGACTAGCGGGACGCGAAGACTACGAGCAGTACTTC. It yields the protein CASRGLAGREDYEQYF. The full variable domain, with the rest looked up from reference TRBV5-1 and TRBJ2-7, is KAGVTQTPRYLIKTRGQQVTLSCSPISGHRSVSWYQQTPGQGLQFLFEYFSETQRNKGNFPGRFSGRQFSNSRSEMNVSTLELGDSALYLCASRGLAGREDYEQYFGPGTRLTVT.

This clone has a count of ten or more. A read error may be the cause here, since a much bigger clone is one base away. Other DNA variants within this sample encode the same CDR3. V and J are TRBV3-1 and TRBJ1-4; D is unclear. Germline V gene sequence: CDR1 LGHDT, CDR2 YNNKEL (reference sequence). This CDR3 region has 15 residues. V lost 4 bases and J 2 bases, leaving 11 bases between the germline ends. CDR3 DNA: TGTGCCAGCAGCCGTCCTTCCCTCACTAATGAAAAACTGTTTTTT. The encoded protein is CASSRPSLTNEKLFF.

J is TRBJ2-7 and V is TRBV7-9, with TRBD2 matching over 11 bases. V lost 2 bases and J lost 3; bases outside the gene matches: 3. The CDR3 runs to 15 residues. CDR1 is SEHNR, CDR2 FQNEAQ, per germline (reference sequence). DNA for the CDR3: TGTGCCAGCAGCTTAACTAGCGGGAGTTTCTACGAGCAGTACTTC. Protein: CASSLTSGSFYEQYF.

To note about this clone: Possible read error: a much larger clone is one base away. The chain links TRBV20-1 to TRBJ1-4; D gene uncertain. There are 14 residues in the CDR3. Trimming removed 4 bases at V and 5 bases at J, with 14 bases between. Germline V gives CDR1 DFQATT, CDR2 SNEGSKA (reference sequence). CDR3 protein: CSAMGHPLNEKLFF. CDR3 sequence (DNA): TGCAGTGCTATGGGCCACCCCTTGAATGAAAAACTGTTTTTT.

At least ten counts were recorded for this clone. The junction differs from germline at one of its ends, possibly a read error. This chain links TRBV3-1 with TRBJ2-1; 7 nucleotides agree with TRBD1. The germline V gene encodes CDR1 LGHDT and CDR2 YNNKEL (reference sequence). This CDR3 region has 13 residues. CDR3 sequence reads: CASSQEPDGQELF. The CDR3 coding sequence is TGTGCCAGCAGCCAGGAACCGGACGGACAGGAGCTCTTC.

At least ten counts were recorded for this clone. This rearrangement joins TRBV6-1 to TRBJ1-6; no clear D. The length of the CDR3 is 12 residues. Trimming pared 5 bases from V and 7 bases from J, leaving 6 bases between. Germline CDR1 MNHNS, CDR2 SASEGT. CDR3 residues: CASSSWNSPLHF. CDR3 nucleotide sequence: TGTGCCAGCAGTTCGTGGAATTCACCCCTCCACTTT.